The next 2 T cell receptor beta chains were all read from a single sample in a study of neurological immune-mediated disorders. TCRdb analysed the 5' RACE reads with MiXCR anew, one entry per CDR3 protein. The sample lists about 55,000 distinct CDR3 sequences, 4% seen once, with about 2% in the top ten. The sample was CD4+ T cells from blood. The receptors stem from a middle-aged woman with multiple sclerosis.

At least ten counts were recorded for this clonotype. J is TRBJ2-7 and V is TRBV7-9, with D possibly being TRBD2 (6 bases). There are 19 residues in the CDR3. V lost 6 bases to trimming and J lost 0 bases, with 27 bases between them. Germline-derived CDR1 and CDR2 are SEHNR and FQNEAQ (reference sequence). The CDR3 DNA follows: TGTGCCAGCAGTCCCTCGCGGGGCAGGGAAAGTTCTAGCTCCTACGAGCAGTACTTC. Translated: CASSPSRGRESSSSYEQYF.

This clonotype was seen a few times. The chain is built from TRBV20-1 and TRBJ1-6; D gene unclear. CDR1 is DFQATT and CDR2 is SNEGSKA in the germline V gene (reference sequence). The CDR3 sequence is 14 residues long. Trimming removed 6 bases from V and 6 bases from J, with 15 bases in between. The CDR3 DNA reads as TGCAGTGCCCTTGAGCGAGTAGGTAATTCACCCCTCCACTTT. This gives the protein CSALERVGNSPLHF.